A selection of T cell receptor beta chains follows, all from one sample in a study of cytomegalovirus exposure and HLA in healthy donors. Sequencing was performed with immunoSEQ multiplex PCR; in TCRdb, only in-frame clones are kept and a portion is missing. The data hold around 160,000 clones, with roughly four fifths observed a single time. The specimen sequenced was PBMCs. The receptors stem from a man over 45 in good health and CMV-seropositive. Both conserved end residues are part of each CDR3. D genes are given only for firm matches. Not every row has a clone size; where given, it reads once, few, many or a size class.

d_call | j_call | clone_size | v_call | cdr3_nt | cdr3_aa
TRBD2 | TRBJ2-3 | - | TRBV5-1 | TGCGCCAGCAGTCCCGGGACTAGCGTGGGAGATACGCAGTATTTT | CASSPGTSVGDTQYF
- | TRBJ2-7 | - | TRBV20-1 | TGCAGTGCTAGCTCGGGGTACGAGCAGTACTTC | CSASSGYEQYF
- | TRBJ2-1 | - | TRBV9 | TGTGCCAGCAGCGTAGCGGCCACAGGGTGGAATGAGCAGTTCTTC | CASSVAATGWNEQFF
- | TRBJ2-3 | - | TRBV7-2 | TGTGCCAGCAGCCCAAGTCATAGGCAGTATTTT | CASSPSHRQYF
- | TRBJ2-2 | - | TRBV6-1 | TGTGCCAGCAGCCTGACAGGAACCGGGGAGCTGTTTTTT | CASSLTGTGELFF
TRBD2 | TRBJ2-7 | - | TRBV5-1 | TGCGCCAGCAGCTCAAGAGGGACTAGCGCATACTACGAGCAGTACTTC | CASSSRGTSAYYEQYF
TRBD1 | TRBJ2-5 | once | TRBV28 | TGTGCCAGCAGTTCCACCGGACAGGGGTTAGAGACCCAGTACTTC | CASSSTGQGLETQYF
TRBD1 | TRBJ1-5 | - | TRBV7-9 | TGTTCCAGCAGCAAAGAGACAGGGACTGGATTTCAGCCCCAGCATTTT | CSSSKETGTGFQPQHF
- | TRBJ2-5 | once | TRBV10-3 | TGTGCCATCAGTGAGTCTGGGCCCCGCGGGGAGACCCAGTACTTC | CAISESGPRGETQYF
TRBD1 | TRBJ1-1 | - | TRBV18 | TGTGCCAGCTCAAGGGACAGTAGAGTATCGAACACTGAAGCTTTCTTT | CASSRDSRVSNTEAFF
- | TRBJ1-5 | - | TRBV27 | TGTGCCAGCAGTTTATCGTTTGTAAGCAATCAGCCCCAGCATTTT | CASSLSFVSNQPQHF
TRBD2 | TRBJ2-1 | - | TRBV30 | TGTGCCTGGAGTGTAGGCGGGAGTTTGGGGGATGAGCAGTTCTTC | CAWSVGGSLGDEQFF
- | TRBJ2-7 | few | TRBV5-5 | TGTGCCAGCAGCCCGTTTGAGTGGTATCCCAGAAACTACTACGAGCAGTACTTC | CASSPFEWYPRNYYEQYF
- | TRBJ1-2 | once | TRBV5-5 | TGTGCCAGCAGCTTGTTCCAGGGTTTTAACTATGGCTACACCTTC | CASSLFQGFNYGYTF
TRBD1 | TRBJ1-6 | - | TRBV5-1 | TGCGCCAGCAGCTTGGGGACAGGGCCGAAGTCACCCCTCCACTTT | CASSLGTGPKSPLHF
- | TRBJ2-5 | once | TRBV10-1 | TGCGCCAGCAGTGAGCAGGGAAAAGAGACCCAGTACTTC | CASSEQGKETQYF
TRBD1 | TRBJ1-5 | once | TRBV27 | TGTGCCAGCAGTTTATCGGGGGACAGGTTAGGCAATCAGCCCCAGCATTTT | CASSLSGDRLGNQPQHF
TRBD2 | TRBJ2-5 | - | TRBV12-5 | TGTGCTAGTGGCTCGGGACTAATAGACCAAGAGACCCAGTACTTC | CASGSGLIDQETQYF
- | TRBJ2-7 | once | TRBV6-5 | TGTGCCAGCAGTTACGGGGGCGTTGGATCCTACGAGCAGTACTTC | CASSYGGVGSYEQYF
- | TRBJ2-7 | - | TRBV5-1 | TGCGCCAGCAGCTTGGGCGTGTCGATAAACTACGAGCAGTACTTC | CASSLGVSINYEQYF
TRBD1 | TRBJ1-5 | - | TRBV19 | TGTGCCAGTAGTGGGACAGGGATTGATCAGCCCCAGCATTTT | CASSGTGIDQPQHF
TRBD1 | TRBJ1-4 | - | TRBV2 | TGTGCCAGCAGTGGACAGGGGGGTGAAAAACTGTTTTTT | CASSGQGGEKLFF
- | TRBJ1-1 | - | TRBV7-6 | TGTGCCAGCAGCGCGGACAGAAACACTGAAGCTTTCTTT | CASSADRNTEAFF
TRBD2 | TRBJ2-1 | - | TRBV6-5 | TGTGCCAGCAGCCAGACTAGCGGGGGGGCTGAGCAGTTCTTC | CASSQTSGGAEQFF
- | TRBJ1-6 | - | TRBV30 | TGTGCCTGGAGTGCTACCCTCATGCGGAATTCACCCCTCCACTTT | CAWSATLMRNSPLHF
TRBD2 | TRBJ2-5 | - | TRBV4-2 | TGTGCCAGCAGCCAAGAGGGGACTAGCGGGAGGATCCAGACCCAGTACTTC | CASSQEGTSGRIQTQYF
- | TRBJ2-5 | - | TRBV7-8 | TGTGCCAGCAACCTCCTCGGGGTACAAGAGACCCAGTACTTC | CASNLLGVQETQYF
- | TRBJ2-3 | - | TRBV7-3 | TGTGCCAGCAGCCCTTCGCAGAGCACAGATACGCAGTATTTT | CASSPSQSTDTQYF
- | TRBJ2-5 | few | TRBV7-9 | TGTGCCAGCAGCTTATTATCAGAGACCCAGTACTTC | CASSLLSETQYF
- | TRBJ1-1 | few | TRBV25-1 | TGTGCCAGCAGTGAATATGCCGGGGGTACTGAAGCTTTCTTT | CASSEYAGGTEAFF
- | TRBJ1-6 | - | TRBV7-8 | TGTGCCAGCAGCTTAGATCGGAATTCACCCCTCCACTTT | CASSLDRNSPLHF
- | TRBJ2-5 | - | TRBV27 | TGTGCCAGCAGTTTCCCCCCCGCAGGGGTTGGGGAGACCCAGTACTTC | CASSFPPAGVGETQYF
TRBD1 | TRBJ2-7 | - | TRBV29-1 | TGCAGCGTCCGGACAGGGGAATTCTACGAGCAGTACTTC | CSVRTGEFYEQYF
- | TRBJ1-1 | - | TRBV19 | TGTGCCAGTAAGCGGGCCCCTGACGTGAACACTGAAGCTTTCTTT | CASKRAPDVNTEAFF
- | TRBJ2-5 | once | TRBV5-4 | TGTGCCAGCGGGCGTGCAGGGGAGACCCAGTACTTC | CASGRAGETQYF
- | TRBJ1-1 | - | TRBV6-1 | TGTGCCAGCAGTGAAGGGGGCTTAGGGAACACTGAAGCTTTCTTT | CASSEGGLGNTEAFF
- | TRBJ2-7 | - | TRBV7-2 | TGTGCCAGCAGCTCAACAGGGTACGAGCAGTACTTC | CASSSTGYEQYF
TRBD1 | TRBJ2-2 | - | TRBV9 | TGTGCCAGCTCCTTCGGAAAGGGGGCTTTCGGGGAGCTGTTTTTT | CASSFGKGAFGELFF
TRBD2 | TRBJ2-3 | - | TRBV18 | TGTGCCAGCTCCCCGGGACTAGCGGTTTCAGATACGCAGTATTTT | CASSPGLAVSDTQYF
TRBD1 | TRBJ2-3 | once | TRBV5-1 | TGCGCCAGCAGCTTGGAGGGGACAGGGACAGATACGCAGTATTTT | CASSLEGTGTDTQYF
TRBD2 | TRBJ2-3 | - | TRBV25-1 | TGTGCCAGCAGTCGGGGGGGCCCAGATACGCAGTATTTT | CASSRGGPDTQYF
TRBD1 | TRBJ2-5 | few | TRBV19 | TGTGCCAGTAGTATATCCACAGGGGGACTGGAGACCCAGTACTTC | CASSISTGGLETQYF
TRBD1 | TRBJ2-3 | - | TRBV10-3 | TGTGCCATCAGTCGAGGACAGGGTACCACAGATACGCAGTATTTT | CAISRGQGTTDTQYF
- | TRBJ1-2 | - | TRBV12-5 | TGTGCTAGTGGTTTGTCGACTGGACAGCGTGGCTACACCTTC | CASGLSTGQRGYTF